This T cell receptor beta chain was recorded in a study of vaccination effects on CD4 cells after COVID-19. Study context: Researchers obtained post-vaccine samples at a median of 72 days past the second dose.

Trimming pared 4 bases from V and 2 bases from J, leaving 12 bases between. Germline CDR1 and CDR2: MRHNA and SNTAGT. The length of the CDR3 is 15 residues. Assay: immunoSEQ multiplex PCR; the TCRdb copy retains only in-frame clones and omits some. This sample carries roughly 27,000 clones, around 79% of them seen once, and the ten largest clones take 5.5% to 8%. Ahead of sequencing, the ViraFEST assay grew antigen-specific CD4+ T cells using viral peptide pools. Isolating CD4+ T cells followed less than 12 days of culture. The vaccine given was either BNT162b2 or mRNA-1273, in two doses. Prior SARS-CoV-2 infection was absent in the vaccine recipients, as shown by negative nucleocapsid antibodies. Turning to this clone: The antigen is unknown.

The source was CD4+ T cells from PBMCs cultured with SARS-CoV-2 spike peptides, collected after COVID-19 vaccination. V is TRBV6-4 and J is TRBJ2-1; either TRBD1 or TRBD2 may fit D (5 bases each). This clonotype was sampled from a human donor who received a COVID-19 vaccine. Some clones in this sample may be carry-over from other donors' samples. The CDR3 here is CASSGELGAYNEQFF. CDR3 coding DNA: TGTGCCAGCAGTGGGGAGCTAGGGGCCTACAATGAGCAGTTCTTC.